Each of the 19 T cell receptor beta chains below was sequenced from the same sample in a study of blood T cell repertoires in COVID-19. The data were produced by immunoSEQ multiplex PCR, yet TCRdb's version contains in-frame clones alone and is incomplete. This table has about 410,000 clones, about 89% appearing once. The sequencing input was peripheral blood. These receptors all come from a woman between 40 and 55 years old with COVID-19, enrolled during active disease.

This clone was observed once. V is TRBV28 and J is TRBJ1-6; a weak D match, TRBD1 (5 bases). V was cut by 7 bases and J by 7 bases, with 14 bases left in between. CDR3 length: 14 residues. CDR1 is MDHEN and CDR2 is SYDVKM in the germline V gene. The CDR3 bases are TGTGCCAGCATGGAGGGGACGGAGAATTCACCCCTCCACTTT. Its translation: CASMEGTENSPLHF.

For this clone: This same CDR3 is encoded by further DNA sequences in the sample. This rearrangement joins TRBV7-9 to TRBJ2-3; 8 bases are a match to TRBD2. The germline V gene has CDR1 SEHNR and CDR2 FQNEAQ (reference sequence). V lost 1 base and J lost 5; bases outside the gene matches: 5. CDR3 length: 15 amino acids. The CDR3 bases are TGTGCCAGCAGCTTAGGACTGGCGGGGGGAGATACGCAGTATTTT. Translating it yields CASSLGLAGGDTQYF.

V is TRBV29-1 and J is TRBJ1-4, with 9 bases lining up with TRBD1. Germline V gene sequence: CDR1 SQVTM, CDR2 ANQGSEA. The CDR3 is 13 amino acids. J lost 5 bases, V lost 8 bases, and 6 bases had no gene match. CDR3 in amino acids: CSITGGLNEKLFF. As DNA, the CDR3 is TGCAGCATCACAGGGGGCCTCAATGAAAAACTGTTTTTT.

This clone was seen once. The chain uses TRBV28 and TRBJ2-1, with D possibly matching TRBD2 (6 bases). CDR1 and CDR2 (germline): MDHEN, SYDVKM. The CDR3 is 19 residues long. Trimming shortened V by 2 bases and J by 0 bases, and 20 bases separated the two germline ends. CDR3 amino acids: CASSLRGKTYRSSYNEQFF. DNA for the CDR3: TGTGCCAGCAGTTTACGCGGGAAGACGTATAGGAGCTCCTACAATGAGCAGTTCTTC.

V and J are TRBV19 and TRBJ1-6; D call uncertain. Per the germline V gene, CDR1 is LNHDA and CDR2 is SQIVND (reference sequence). The CDR3 runs to 13 residues. V dropped 2 bases and J dropped 10 bases, with 9 bases sitting between them. The CDR3 region is CASSITSYSPLHF. The DNA for the CDR3 is TGTGCCAGTAGTATAACAAGTTACTCACCCCTCCACTTT.

The chain carries TRBV7-3 and TRBJ2-7, with 7 bases matching TRBD2. CDR1 is SGHTA, CDR2 FQGTGA, per germline. The V gene end was trimmed by 2 bases and the J gene end by 2 bases; junction bases not matched to a gene: 6. The CDR3 runs 15 residues. CDR3 sequence (DNA): TGTGCCAGCAGCTTATTTGCGGGAGCCCCCTACGAGCAGTACTTC. Its protein product is CASSLFAGAPYEQYF.

This chain joins TRBV30 and TRBJ1-3; 8 bases line up with TRBD1. CDR1 is GTSNPN and CDR2 is SVGIG in the germline V gene (reference sequence). The J segment lost 6 bases and the V segment lost 0 bases, leaving 1 base of the junction unmatched. This CDR3 has 13 residues. Here the CDR3 reads CAWSVQGANTIYF. The CDR3 coding sequence is TGTGCCTGGAGTGTGCAGGGGGCAAACACCATATATTTT.

The gene calls are TRBV30 and TRBJ1-1; D unresolved. V was pared by 1 base and J by 4 bases, with 7 bases between. This CDR3 spans 12 amino acids. CDR1 and CDR2 from the germline V gene are GTSNPN and SVGIG (reference sequence). CDR3 bases: TGTGCCTGGAGTGATGGGAGCACTGAAGCTTTCTTT. Translation: CAWSDGSTEAFF.

The chain combines TRBV29-1 with TRBJ1-5; D not certain. Germline V gives CDR1 SQVTM, CDR2 ANQGSEA. The CDR3 sequence is 12 residues long. Deletions cut 6 bases from V and 4 bases from J, with 10 bases between. The CDR3 is CSVQTRNQPQHF. The CDR3, as DNA: TGCAGCGTCCAAACGAGGAATCAGCCCCAGCATTTT.

The V and J genes are TRBV6-2 or TRBV6-3 and TRBJ1-2, with a tentative D call TRBD1 (5 bases). The CDR3 is made up of 12 amino acids. Trimming cost V 4 bases and J 4 bases, with 7 bases left between them. Germline CDR1 reads MNHEY; CDR2 reads SVGEGT. In DNA form, the CDR3 reads TGTGCCAGCAGTTTGACAGTCTATGGCTACACCTTC. Protein product: CASSLTVYGYTF.

The chain combines TRBV9 with TRBJ2-7, with D hard to call. The V gene lost 0 bases and the J gene lost 4 bases, with 20 bases spanning the gap. The CDR3 spans 17 residues. Germline V gene lookup returns CDR1 SGDLS and CDR2 YYNGEE. CDR3 in DNA: TGTGCCAGCAGCGTAGGCGAGAACTTTCCCTATTTATACGAGCAGTACTTC. As protein: CASSVGENFPYLYEQYF.

The rearrangement uses TRBV19 and TRBJ1-5; no reliable D call. The length of the CDR3 is 12 residues. Germline V lookup: CDR1 LNHDA, CDR2 SQIVND (reference sequence). V lost 4 bases and J lost 5, with 6 bases in between. DNA of the CDR3: TGTGCCAGTAGTACTTCTGATCAGCCCCAGCATTTT. Residues: CASSTSDQPQHF. The whole variable domain, filled in from reference TRBV19 and TRBJ1-5, reads DGGITQSPKYLFRKEGQNVTLSCEQNLNHDAMYWYRQDPGQGLRLIYYSQIVNDFQKGDIAEGYSVSREKKESFPLTVTSAQKNPTAFYLCASSTSDQPQHFGDGTRLSIL.

This clone is a singleton in its sample. The gene calls are TRBV5-1 and TRBJ2-7; 8 bases match TRBD1. Germline V gives CDR1 SGHRS, CDR2 YFSETQ. Trimming cost V 3 bases and J 1 base; bases outside gene matches: 6. CDR3 length equals 15 residues. Written as DNA, the CDR3 is TGCGCCAGCAGCTCACCCGGACAGGGATCCTACGAGCAGTACTTC. Its translation: CASSSPGQGSYEQYF.

The chain links TRBV6-2 or TRBV6-3 to TRBJ2-2; 9 positions agree with TRBD2. Germline assignment: CDR1 MNHEY and CDR2 SVGEGT. J lost 4 bases, V lost 4 bases, and 7 bases had no gene match. The CDR3 is 16 amino acids. The CDR3 protein is CASSLAGASSTGELFF. The CDR3 DNA reads TGTGCCAGCAGTTTAGCGGGGGCCTCGTCCACCGGGGAGCTGTTTTTT.

The CDR3: CASSLFLRAEAFF. Written as DNA, the CDR3 is TGTGCCAGCAGTTTATTCCTGAGGGCTGAAGCTTTCTTT. The chain carries TRBV28 and TRBJ1-1; no reliable D call. The V gene's germline CDR1 is MDHEN and CDR2 SYDVKM. CDR3 size: 13 residues. The V end was cut by 1 base, the J end by 6 bases, with 9 bases between.

The chain couples TRBV4-1 to TRBJ1-4; no clear D. V shed 4 bases and J shed 5 bases, with 14 bases lying between them. CDR1 is MGHRA, CDR2 YSYEKL, per germline. The CDR3 has 15 amino acids. This chain's CDR3 is CASSPTMAGNEKLFF. The CDR3 coding sequence is TGCGCCAGCAGCCCAACGATGGCAGGAAATGAAAAACTGTTTTTT.

This chain connects TRBV6-5 to TRBJ1-2; TRBD1 matches at 7 bases. There are 13 residues in the CDR3. V dropped 6 bases and J dropped 4; count of bases not matched to a gene: 5. CDR1 and CDR2 (germline): MNHEY, SVGAGI. Here the CDR3 DNA reads TGTGCCAGCAGCCAGGGACAGCGCTATGGCTACACCTTC. This sequence encodes CASSQGQRYGYTF.

The chain recombines TRBV28 with TRBJ2-7; 8 nucleotides match TRBD2. This CDR3 has 14 residues. The trim removed 5 bases at V and 1 base at J, leaving 4 bases unmatched. From germline, CDR1 is MDHEN and CDR2 SYDVKM. In nucleotides, the CDR3 is TGTGCCAGCAGTCCCGGGGGGGGTTCCTACGAGCAGTACTTC. Protein: CASSPGGGSYEQYF.

The rearrangement links TRBV3-1 (or the pseudogene TRBV3-2) to TRBJ2-1, with 8 positions matching TRBD2. The CDR3 covers 15 residues. Germline values: CDR1 LGHDT, CDR2 YNNKEL (reference sequence). After removal of 0 bases from V and 12 bases from J, the junction contained 10 bases not matched to a gene. In nucleotides, the CDR3 is TGTGCCAGCAGCCAAGACCACCTAGCGGGTCAATCGCAGTTCTTC. Translation gives CASSQDHLAGQSQFF.